Here is one T cell receptor (beta chain) with its context. The record originates from a study of identical twins. Germline values: CDR1 SGHTA, CDR2 FQGNSA. This CDR3 contains 16 residues. Deletions cut 1 base from V and 0 bases from J, with 13 bases between. Using its own MiXCR run on the 5' RACE reads, TCRdb lists one record per CDR3 protein. In the table there are around 1.7 million distinct CDR3 sequences, more than 30% of which are singletons. Material: cord blood. The chain joins TRBV7-2 to TRBJ2-7, with D hard to call. The TCR comes from a newborn girl in good health. CDR3 sequence (DNA): TGTGCCAGCAGCTTAGGCATACTTCCAAGCTCCTACGAGCAGTACTTC. Translation gives CASSLGILPSSYEQYF.